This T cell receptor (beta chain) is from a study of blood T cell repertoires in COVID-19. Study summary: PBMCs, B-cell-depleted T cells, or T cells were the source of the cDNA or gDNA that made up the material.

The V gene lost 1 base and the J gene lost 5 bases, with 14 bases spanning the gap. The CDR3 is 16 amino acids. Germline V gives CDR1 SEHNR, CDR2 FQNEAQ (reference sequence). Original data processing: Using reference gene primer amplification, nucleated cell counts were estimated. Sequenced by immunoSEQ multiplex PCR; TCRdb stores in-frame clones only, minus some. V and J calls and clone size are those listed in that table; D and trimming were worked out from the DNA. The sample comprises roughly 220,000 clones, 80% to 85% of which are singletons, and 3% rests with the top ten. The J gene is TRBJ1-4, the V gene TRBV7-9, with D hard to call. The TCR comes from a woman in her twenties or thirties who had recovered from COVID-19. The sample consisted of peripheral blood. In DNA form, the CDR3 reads TGTGCCAGCAGCTTAGGTGGTACAGAAACCAATGAAAAACTGTTTTTT. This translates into CASSLGGTETNEKLFF.